This T cell receptor (beta chain) was documented in a study of control samples from healthy donors and cancer patients. TCRdb's table, derived via immunoSEQ multiplex PCR, lists solely in-frame clones and lacks some. This sample has some 120,000 clones, with roughly 90% found just once. CDR1 is LNHNV, CDR2 YYDKDF, per germline (reference sequence). The CDR3 has 17 residues. V dropped 1 base and J dropped 5; count of bases not matched to a gene: 11. This chain joins TRBV15 and TRBJ1-2; 9 positions match TRBD1. Sequences were obtained from blood. The origin of this receptor is a man aged 18 to 29 in good health. CDR3 bases: TGTGCCACCAGCAGAGGGGGGGACAGGGAAGTAATATATGGCTACACCTTC. Amino acids: CATSRGGDREVIYGYTF.